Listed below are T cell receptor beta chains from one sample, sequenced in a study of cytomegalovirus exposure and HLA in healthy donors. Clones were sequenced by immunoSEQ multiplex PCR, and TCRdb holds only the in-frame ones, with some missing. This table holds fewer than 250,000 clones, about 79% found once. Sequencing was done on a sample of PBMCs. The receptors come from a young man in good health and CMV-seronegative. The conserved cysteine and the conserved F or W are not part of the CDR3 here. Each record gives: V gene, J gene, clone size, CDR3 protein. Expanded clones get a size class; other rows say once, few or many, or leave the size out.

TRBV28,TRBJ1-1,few,ASRSAGITEAF
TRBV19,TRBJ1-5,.,ASSITGFQPQH
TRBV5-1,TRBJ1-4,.,ASSLVEATNEKLF
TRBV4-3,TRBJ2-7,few,ASSQGLLTSYEQY
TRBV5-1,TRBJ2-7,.,ASSLDRGREQY
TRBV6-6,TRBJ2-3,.,ASSYSPGGEDTQY
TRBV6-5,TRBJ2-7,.,ASTSGAGEIHEQY
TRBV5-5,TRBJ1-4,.,ASSLVLGYEDEKLF
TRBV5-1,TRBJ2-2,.,ASSLGQGGTGELF
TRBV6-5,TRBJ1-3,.,ASSSPGQSSGNTIY
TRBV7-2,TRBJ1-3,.,ASRRTGGSEGNTIY
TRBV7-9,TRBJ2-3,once,ASSLQLAGGHGGTDTQY
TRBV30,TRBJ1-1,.,ARGQGRTEAF